The present entry profiles one TCR beta chain with its context. The antigen this receptor binds is unknown. Base-call qualities are not available, and no considerably larger clone is one nucleotide away. The CDR3 regions of human TCRbeta chains were analyzed by immunosequencing. The authors processed their data as follows. Repertoire TCRs were matched against a reference library of SARS-CoV-2-specific TCRs generated with the MIRA antigen-specificity platform. Breadth meant the fraction of unique TCRs that were SARS-CoV-2-associated, whereas depth meant the fraction of total T cells that were SARS-CoV-2-associated. Each spike-specific TCR was assigned to its reactive spike region and to a CD4 or CD8 class using the MIRA data. Log10-transformed breadth and depth values were compared by one-way ANOVA with Sidak's multiple comparisons tests. Imported from immuneACCESS, the table was reduced by TCRdb to in-frame sequences with V and J called. These copies leave out some clones; in studies compared against another copy, an unresolved V gene accounts for under half, and the cause of the remainder is not known. V and J calls plus clone size are reproduced from that table; the DNA served to infer D and trimming. This sample gives about 120,000 clones in total; over 75% of them show up just once. Around 7% of the sample is taken by the ten largest.

The meaning of the sample's time point label: baseline before first vaccination. Vaccinee samples came from UK trials COV001 and COV002, including a single-blind randomized controlled phase 2/3 trial of AZD1222 (ChAdOx1 nCoV-19) in healthy adults. Trial participant PBMC samples were collected at day 0 and day 28 after the second dose for TCRbeta chain sequencing. This entry belongs to a study of T cell responses to AZD1222 COVID-19 vaccine listed by TCRdb under 2021. Background on the whole study: Because spike-specific TCR depth and breadth did not differ between the two schedules, AZD1222 recipients who got a second dose at roughly 4 weeks were pooled with those who got a second dose at roughly 12 weeks. A total of approximately 250 trial participants underwent TCR sequencing, of whom some 200 had received two doses of AZD1222 and about 26 had received two doses of the MenACWY control vaccine. Trial participants were enrolled by age into subgroups of 18-55, 56-69 and 70-plus years, and around 150, 29 and 61 TCR-sequenced participants, respectively, were included in these subgroups. What the work shows at the level of the full study, not this receptor alone: Spike-specific TCR breadth and depth rose significantly after two AZD1222 doses compared with day 0 and with MenACWY recipients. The whole spike protein was spanned by vaccine-associated CD4 TCRs, and dominant responses were seen in regions 160-218 and 743-854. Only five to seven AZD1222 recipients were SARS-CoV-2 seropositive at baseline, limiting conclusions about previously exposed vaccinees. In the small 56-69-year group, the increase in depth fell short of significance, most likely because of low power. Most participants were white British and females outnumbered males, and the authors suggested that clonal diversity may have been underestimated. Epitopes outside the regions mutated in the B.1.351 and B.1.1.7 variants were reportedly recognized by nearly half of the unique spike-specific TCRs. Because no day 14 peak-response samples were available, the repertoires could be characterized only after the peak T cell response.

Including the terminal cysteine and phenylalanine, the CDR3 comprises 16 residues. The entry retains the CDR3 DNA only, 48 bases that are in frame from base 1. The germline V gene encodes CDR1 SGHTA and CDR2 FQGTGA. Here V drops 4 bases and J drops 3 bases, and the junction holds 3 bases not matched to any gene. This receptor was identified in an adult in good health. The source material was peripheral blood, sampled on day 0 of AZD1222 vaccination. Recombination connected TRBV7-3 to TRBJ2-3; TRBD2 fits 14 bases in the junction. The CDR3 here reads CASSSRLAGGTDTQYF. The bases are TGTGCCAGCAGCTCTCGACTAGCGGGGGGGACAGATACGCAGTATTTT.